This TCR beta chain was identified during a study of shared clonotypes between healthy human individuals. Notes on the study in general: It was only blood that was sampled, and tissue repertoires likely differ. Naive subsets tended to show greater estimated richness than memory subsets. Clonotypes shared by all four donors outscored non-shared clonotypes in generation probability.

Sequenced by immunoSEQ multiplex PCR; TCRdb stores in-frame clones only, minus some. The table has under 1,900,000 clones, around 98.5% seen once. The split of CD4+ cells yielded CD45RA+ naive and CD45RA-negative memory subsets. The germline V and J ends were trimmed by 1 base and 1 base, with 11 bases remaining between them. The CDR3 extends over 16 amino acids. Looked up from germline, CDR1 is SGHVS and CDR2 is FNYEAQ. Concerning this clone itself: Its antigen is not identified.

The V and J genes are TRBV7-6 and TRBJ2-1; D ambiguous. This sequence originates from a man aged 25-45 years in good health. The material sequenced was naive CD4+ T cells sorted from blood. Noted subset: CD45RA+ positively selected. The CDR3 bases are TGTGCCAGCAGCTTAGGATCCCTGAGGTCCTACAATGAGCAGTTCTTC. Translation: CASSLGSLRSYNEQFF. Looking up the rest from reference TRBV7-6 and TRBJ2-1 gives the full variable domain: GAGVSQSPRYKVTKRGQDVALRCDPISGHVSLYWYRQALGQGPEFLTYFNYEAQQDKSGLPNDRFSAERPEGSISTLTIQRTEQRDSAMYRCASSLGSLRSYNEQFFGPGTRLTVL.